The rows below give T cell receptor beta chains drawn from one sample of a study of cytomegalovirus exposure and HLA in healthy donors. TCRdb keeps only in-frame clones here, not all; method: immunoSEQ multiplex PCR. The table includes 85,000 to 95,000 clones, approximately 96% detected once. Sequenced input: PBMCs. The receptors derive from a man between 18 and 29 years old in good health and CMV-seronegative. Each CDR3 is given with its conserved first and last residue. D genes are given only for firm matches. Size is stated for part of the rows, as once, few or many counts, or as a class when the clone is expanded.

d_call,clone_size,v_call,j_call,cdr3_nt,cdr3_aa
TRBD1,once,TRBV2,TRBJ1-5,TGTGCCAGCAGTGAGACCGGGACAGGAGGAGTAGAAATCAATCAGCCCCAGCATTTT,CASSETGTGGVEINQPQHF
TRBD2,.,TRBV7-4,TRBJ2-1,TGTGCCAGCACCCCCACGGGACTAGCGGGAGCGGATGAGCAGTTCTTC,CASTPTGLAGADEQFF
.,.,TRBV2,TRBJ1-2,TGTGCCAGCAGTGAAGGGGGGGGATACGAAGACTTCTATGGCTACACCTTC,CASSEGGGYEDFYGYTF
.,.,TRBV2,TRBJ2-6,TGTGCCAGCAGCGTCGGACAGTCTGGGGCCAACGTCCTGACTTTC,CASSVGQSGANVLTF
.,.,TRBV19,TRBJ2-1,TGTGCCAGTCATAGTTTCGGGAATGAGCAGTTCTTC,CASHSFGNEQFF
.,.,TRBV4-1,TRBJ2-7,TGCGCCAGCAGCCAAGAAAAGCAGGGGTTCTACGAGCAGTACTTC,CASSQEKQGFYEQYF
.,.,TRBV5-1,TRBJ2-1,TGCGCCAGCAGCTTATCAGACAATGAGCAGTTCTTC,CASSLSDNEQFF
TRBD1,.,TRBV6-6,TRBJ1-4,TGTGCCAGCAGCCTTGACAGGGAGGAGGGTGAAAAACTGTTTTTT,CASSLDREEGEKLFF
.,once,TRBV27,TRBJ1-2,TGTGCCAGCAGAACAATCGATAACTATGGCTACACCTTC,CASRTIDNYGYTF
TRBD1,.,TRBV19,TRBJ1-5,TGTGCCAGTAGTGCCAGGGGGGATCAGCCCCAGCATTTT,CASSARGDQPQHF
TRBD2,.,TRBV30,TRBJ2-2,TGTGCCGGGGCTAGCGGCAAAAACACCGGGGAGCTGTTTTTT,CAGASGKNTGELFF
TRBD1,.,TRBV9,TRBJ1-1,TGTGCCAGCAGCGGGGACAGGGGGCGCGGAGCTTTCTTT,CASSGDRGRGAFF
.,.,TRBV7-9,TRBJ1-1,TGTGCCAGCAGCCGATCAACACAGGGAGGGACTGAAGCTTTCTTT,CASSRSTQGGTEAFF
.,.,TRBV6-5,TRBJ1-1,TGTGCCAGCAGTCAGCAGGGGAACACTGAAGCTTTCTTT,CASSQQGNTEAFF
TRBD2,.,TRBV30,TRBJ2-3,TGTGCCTGGAGGGGGATAAGGGGACTAGCGGGATTCACAGATACGCAGTATTTT,CAWRGIRGLAGFTDTQYF
.,.,TRBV29-1,TRBJ2-7,TGCAGCGTTCTCCAGTCCTACGAGCAGTACTTC,CSVLQSYEQYF
TRBD1,.,TRBV7-2,TRBJ1-1,TGTGCCAGCAGCTTAAATGTGAAGGGGGCGTTCGTCAAAGAAGCTTTCTTT,CASSLNVKGAFVKEAFF
.,.,TRBV7-2,TRBJ2-3,TGTGCCAGCAGCTTAAACCCAGGGATCCCCACAGATACGCAGTATTTT,CASSLNPGIPTDTQYF
TRBD1,.,TRBV5-1,TRBJ1-1,TGCGCCAGCAGCTATACAGGGGCGAACACTGAAGCTTTCTTT,CASSYTGANTEAFF
.,.,TRBV7-9,TRBJ1-5,TGTGCCAGCAGCTTAATGGGCCAGCCCCAGCATTTT,CASSLMGQPQHF
.,.,TRBV5-1,TRBJ1-4,TGCGCCAGCAGCTTAAGTGAGAGCTCTGAAAAACTGTTTTTT,CASSLSESSEKLFF
.,.,TRBV6-6,TRBJ2-2,TGTGCCAGCGGGAAAGGACTTTCGAACACCGGGGAGCTGTTTTTT,CASGKGLSNTGELFF